A single TCR beta chain is shown here with its context. The antigen is undetermined. This specimen belongs to a study of cytomegalovirus exposure and HLA in healthy donors. Across the whole study: Earlier, 150 million to 200 million T cells were analyzed, and 90 million to 140 million unique TCR beta sequences were found among them. Study-level findings and limits: Reportedly, a later analysis found an Asian-associated ancestry cluster had fewer N-insertions than the roughly 700-donor mean.

PCR primers comprised 60 Vbeta and 13 Jbeta primers. The assay was immunoSEQ multiplex PCR, and TCRdb's table has in-frame clones only and misses some. Found here are under 100,000 clones, around 74% of them singletons; the top ten hold roughly 2%. Germline V gives CDR1 SGHVS, CDR2 FQNEAQ. V was pared by 5 bases and J by 0 bases, with 16 bases between. The CDR3 loop spans 17 amino acids. The specimen was PBMCs. The V gene is TRBV7-8, the J gene TRBJ2-2; D possibly corresponds to TRBD2 (5 bases). The TCR sequence derives from a boy aged 5-17 years in good health and CMV-seronegative. CDR3 region: CASSAKVLTTNTGELFF. CDR3 bases: TGTGCCAGCAGCGCCAAGGTGCTGACTACGAACACCGGGGAGCTGTTTTTT.